This T cell receptor (beta chain) was sequenced in a study of CD8+ T cells in alopecia areata (dated by TCRdb to the late 2010s). Concerning the study at large: Treated patients were enrolled in an open-label pilot trial of oral tofacitinib, 5 to 10 mg twice daily, for moderate-to-severe alopecia areata. High-throughput TCRbeta sequencing was used to examine T cell clonal expansion in alopecia areata in both the C3H/HeJ mouse model and human patients. Clonality in the scalp was compared among normal scalp (n=4), patchy alopecia areata scalp (n=8), and alopecia totalis/universalis scalp (n=8). For the treated patients, the SALT score, which quantifies what percentage of scalp surface area is affected, served as the measure of disease severity. Patients received tofacitinib for 6 to 18 months and were then followed off drug for 6 months to check for delayed response and recurrence. Human TCRbeta sequencing covered scalp tissue and sorted CD4+ and CD8+ peripheral blood T cells from patchy and totalis/universalis alopecia areata patients and healthy controls. RNA was obtained with the PAXgene miRNA kit for fixed scalp, the miRNeasy kit for PBMCs, and the RNeasy kit for mouse skin. TCRbeta CDR3 regions were amplified by immunoSEQ multiplex PCR with 35 Vbeta forward and 13 Jbeta reverse primers. Tofacitinib-treated patients had biopsies at baseline and at 4 and 24 weeks of treatment, with a later scalp biopsy in several patients. Broader findings and caveats from the paper: Higher clonality and more expanded CD8+ clones were observed in lesional scalp than in normal scalp, particularly in alopecia totalis/universalis, a finding suggestive of antigenic drive. Shared TCR sequences between patients were less evident than in mice, which may be partly attributable to HLA diversity in the patient population. During tofacitinib treatment, many expanded lesional clones stuck around in both scalp and blood, and this persistence may partly explain why relapse happens after treatment is stopped. Resident alphabeta T cells in normal human skin are also sequenced, complicating scalp TCR repertoire analysis, unlike mouse skin dominated by gammadelta T cells. Scalp clonality and the number of expanded CD8+ clones among the top 100 scalp clones were significantly decreased by tofacitinib. Because the treated cohort was small and included a single nonresponder, larger studies are needed to assess links between baseline CD8+ expansion and response.

Inclusive of the bounding cysteine and phenylalanine, the CDR3 is 14 residues long. Only the CDR3 DNA stays, 42 bases, in frame from base 1. Trimming takes 3 bases from V and 4 bases from J, and the germline ends sit 15 bases apart. CDR1 and CDR2, looked up from the germline V gene, are SQVTM and ANQGSEA. Regarding this clone: Its recognized antigen is unknown. There are no base qualities to consult, and no much larger clone falls within one base.

Explained via the paper, the time point label denotes: 20 to 30 weeks on oral tofacitinib. The treatment or condition label corresponds to: oral pan-JAK inhibitor, 5-10 mg twice daily. From alopecia areata patients, peripheral blood was collected along with lesional scalp punch biopsies. PBMCs were isolated by density centrifugation and stained for CD3, CD4 and CD8, after which CD4+ and CD8+ T cells were sorted on a FACSAria. The protocol used for the library was the immunoSEQ multiplex PCR assay. To provide template for TCR sequencing, every sample had RNA extracted and reverse transcribed into cDNA. SuperScript III was used to make first-strand cDNA, primed with a 2:1 mix of oligo-dT and random hexamers. Amplification bias was assessed with a synthetic immune receptor repertoire, and residual bias was removed computationally. In the original analysis: Raw reads were preprocessed to remove errors, and CDR3 was defined according to IMGT conventions as the region from the conserved cysteine to phenylalanine. Clonality was computed as 1 minus the Shannon entropy, with the entropy normalized by log2 of the number of productive unique TCRs. Whether scalp clones were CD4 or CD8 was inferred by matching scalp TCRbeta sequences against CD4 and CD8 repertoires sorted from blood. TCRdb stores this immuneACCESS table with in-frame sequences only. Part of the clones is absent; in the studies checked, under half of the shortfall reflects unresolved V genes, and no reason is known for the rest. From that table come the V and J calls and clone size; the DNA was used to work out D and trimming. The sample records 170,000 or so clones, about 55% of which are singletons. 11% of the sample belongs to the ten largest clones.

The specimen comprised CD8+ T cells sorted from blood, sampled at week 24, from a patient treated with tofacitinib. The clonotype comes from a human donor with alopecia areata. This chain is built from TRBV29-1 and TRBJ1-1, with no confident D gene call. Read as DNA, the sequence is TGCAGCGTTGAGGACCCGGGGTCCGGCACTGAAGCTTTCTTT. This encodes CSVEDPGSGTEAFF.